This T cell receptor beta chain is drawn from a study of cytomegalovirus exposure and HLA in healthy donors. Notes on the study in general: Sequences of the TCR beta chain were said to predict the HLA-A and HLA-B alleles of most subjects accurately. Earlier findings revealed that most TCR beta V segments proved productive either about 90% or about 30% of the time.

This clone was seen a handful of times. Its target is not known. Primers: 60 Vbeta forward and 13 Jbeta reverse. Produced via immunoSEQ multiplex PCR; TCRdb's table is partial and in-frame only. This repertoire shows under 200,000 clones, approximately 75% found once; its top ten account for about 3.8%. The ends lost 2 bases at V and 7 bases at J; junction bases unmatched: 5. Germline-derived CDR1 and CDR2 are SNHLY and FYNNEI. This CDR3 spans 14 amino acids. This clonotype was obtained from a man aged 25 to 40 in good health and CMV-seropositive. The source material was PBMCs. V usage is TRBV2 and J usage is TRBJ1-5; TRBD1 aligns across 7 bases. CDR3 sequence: CASSEQGEIQPQHF. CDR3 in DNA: TGTGCCAGCAGTGAACAGGGGGAGATCCAGCCCCAGCATTTT.